The rows below give T cell receptor beta chains drawn from one sample of a study of T cells after yellow fever vaccination. TCRdb itself ran the 5' RACE reads through MiXCR, one entry per CDR3 protein. The table lists nearly 550,000 distinct CDR3 sequences, less than 20% of them singletons. The sample here was PBMCs, taken 15 days after the yellow fever booster vaccination. The receptors were gathered from a man aged 25 to 40 who received the YFV17D yellow fever vaccine. Each CDR3 is given with its conserved first and last residue. The D gene is left open where the match is weak. A clone size is listed for some rows: how often the clone was seen (once, few, many), or a class if it is expanded.

TRBV10-3	TRBJ2-1	few	TRBD2	TGTGCCATCAGTGATTTTAGCGGGGGCTCCTACAATGAGCAGTTCTTC	CAISDFSGGSYNEQFF
TRBV5-3	TRBJ2-5	-	-	TGTGCCAGGAGCCCTGGGACCCTCTACGAGACCCAGTACTTC	CARSPGTLYETQYF
TRBV5-1	TRBJ1-1	many	-	TGCGCCAGCAGCTTAACAGGGTTGGGGAACACTGAAGCTTTCTTT	CASSLTGLGNTEAFF
TRBV10-3	TRBJ2-1	-	-	TGTGCCATCAAGGACGATATTGAGCAGTTCTTC	CAIKDDIEQFF
TRBV3-1	TRBJ2-1	-	TRBD2	TGTGCCAGCAGCCAAGATCAGGGACTAGCGGACAATGAGCAGTTCTTC	CASSQDQGLADNEQFF
TRBV6-5	TRBJ2-6	-	-	TGTGCCAGCAGTAACGGGCTCTCTGGGGCCAACGTCCTGACTTTC	CASSNGLSGANVLTF
TRBV29-1	TRBJ2-1	-	-	TGCAGCGTTCGAATCGGCAACTCCTACAATGAGCAGTTCTTC	CSVRIGNSYNEQFF
TRBV5-1	TRBJ2-5	-	-	TGCGCCAGCAGCACCGATGAGACCCAGTACTTC	CASSTDETQYF
TRBV18	TRBJ2-7	few	-	TGTGCCAGCTCACCGGAGGACGGGGGATTATTTGAGCAGTACTTC	CASSPEDGGLFEQYF
TRBV6-2/TRBV6-3	TRBJ2-3	-	-	TGTGCCAGCAATCTTTTGGCCCGTGGGATTTTTTTAAGAGATAGGACAGATACGCAGTATTTT	CASNLLARGIFLRDRTDTQYF
TRBV4-3	TRBJ1-5	few	-	TGCGCCAGCAGCCAAGCGGTTTCCTTTAATCAGCCCCAGCATTTT	CASSQAVSFNQPQHF
TRBV7-2	TRBJ2-3	-	-	TGTGCCAGCAGGAAGGAACAGGGTCCATGGGGCACAGATACGCAGTATTTT	CASRKEQGPWGTDTQYF
TRBV5-1	TRBJ2-1	many	TRBD1	TGCGCCAGCAGCTTGGCAGGTGGGACAGGGGGCATGAATGAGCAGTTCTTC	CASSLAGGTGGMNEQFF
TRBV6-1	TRBJ1-1	few	TRBD1	TGTGCCAGCAGACAAGACAGGGACACTGAAGCTTTCTTT	CASRQDRDTEAFF
TRBV20-1	TRBJ2-7	few	TRBD2	TGCAGTGCTTTAGGGGCCTCCGGGACTAGAACCGTCTACGAGCAGTACTTC	CSALGASGTRTVYEQYF
TRBV7-8	TRBJ2-7	few	-	TGTGCCAGCAGCAACAGGGCGCCCTACGAGCAGTACTTC	CASSNRAPYEQYF
TRBV7-9	TRBJ2-4	few	-	TGTGCCAGCAGCCCAACAGGGACCCCAGCCAAAAACATTCAGTACTTC	CASSPTGTPAKNIQYF
TRBV12-5	TRBJ2-1	-	-	TGTGCTAGTGGTTTCCCCCCCGTAAGATTCACTTGTTTGCAGTTCTTC	CASGFPPVRFTCLQFF
TRBV5-1	TRBJ1-5	few	TRBD1	TGCGCCAGCAGGCCCGGGACAGGGGCCGTTCAGCCCCAGCATTTT	CASRPGTGAVQPQHF
TRBV20-1	TRBJ2-7	few	TRBD2	TGCAGTGCTAGAGATCGCGGGAGTGCTAGCTACGAGCAGTACTTC	CSARDRGSASYEQYF
TRBV14	TRBJ2-7	-	TRBD2	TGTGCCAGCAGCCAAGTGGTGGCTAGCGGGAGTAGAGAGCGCGAGCAGTACTTC	CASSQVVASGSREREQYF
TRBV5-6	TRBJ2-1	few	-	TGTGCCAGCAGCCGCGTCCAAGTAAGGGTCTTC	CASSRVQVRVF